Listed below are T cell receptor beta chains from one sample, sequenced in a study of T-cell reconstitution after alpha-beta-depleted transplantation in children. TCRdb fed the PCR reads into MiXCR, producing one record per CDR3 protein. The sample contains almost 400,000 distinct CDR3 sequences, roughly 20% of which appear only once. The specimen comprised PBMCs from the stem cell graft donor, sampled from the stem cell graft. The receptors originated from a human donor who donated a stem cell graft to a child with acute myeloid leukemia. Both conserved end residues are part of each CDR3.

cdr3_length	v_call	j_call	cdr3_aa
16	TRBV20-1	TRBJ2-1	CSARDPRLAAELEQFF
15	TRBV6-5	TRBJ1-5	CASSYGTGGDQPQHF
12	TRBV20-1	TRBJ2-7	CSARGQGEEQYF
16	TRBV4-3	TRBJ2-7	CASSQVLAGLWHEQYF
14	TRBV20-1	TRBJ2-2	CSAPGRERSGELFF
13	TRBV29-1	TRBJ2-3	CSVNRIKADTQYF
12	TRBV20-1	TRBJ2-4	CSASIGKNIQYF
11	TRBV12-3/TRBV12-4	TRBJ2-7	CASSTGLPQYF
13	TRBV7-6	TRBJ2-7	CASSLAAGGEQYF
14	TRBV11-2	TRBJ2-7	CASSPRGLGYEQYF
17	TRBV28	TRBJ1-1	CASSFLGRWVRNTEAFF
15	TRBV5-1	TRBJ2-1	CASSLKGDVYNEQFF
16	TRBV7-9	TRBJ2-7	CASSPVGLAGSYEQYF
17	TRBV5-1	TRBJ2-1	CASKRRERTSGSNEQFF
14	TRBV5-5	TRBJ2-5	CASSLAVGSETQYF
13	TRBV12-3/TRBV12-4	TRBJ2-7	CASSLGDSNEQYF
16	TRBV23-1	TRBJ2-7	CASSQSALKGAGEQYF
18	TRBV29-1	TRBJ2-6	CSVPAMAGSHSGANVLTF
14	TRBV7-8	TRBJ1-2	CASSLGGVDYGYTF
13	TRBV12-3/TRBV12-4	TRBJ2-1	CASSFSRSNEQFF
17	TRBV5-1	TRBJ2-1	CASSLEVGSSGRNEQFF
14	TRBV5-1	TRBJ1-1	CASSWGQMNTEAFF
15	TRBV4-3	TRBJ2-2	CASSQDLIDTGELFF
13	TRBV12-3/TRBV12-4	TRBJ2-5	CASSRETLETQYF
13	TRBV5-6	TRBJ2-5	CASSFYAIKTQYF
12	TRBV20-1	TRBJ1-2	CSALVGGYGYTF
19	TRBV10-1	TRBJ2-2	CASSAGTSGRALNTGELFF
14	TRBV11-1	TRBJ2-3	CASSLSGFTDTQYF